These 5 T cell receptor beta chains were all obtained from the same sample, sequenced in a study of T cell responses to AZD1222 COVID-19 vaccine. The protocol was immunoSEQ multiplex PCR, while the TCRdb copy is restricted to in-frame clones and leaves out a portion. The data contain some 150,000 clones, 91% of them singletons. The sample in question was peripheral blood, obtained on day 0 of AZD1222 vaccination. The receptors come from an adult in good health.

The chain uses TRBV28 and TRBJ1-5; D call uncertain. Looked up from germline, CDR1 is MDHEN and CDR2 is SYDVKM. The CDR3 runs to 18 residues. The V and J ends lost 2 bases and 0 bases respectively, with 17 bases between them. CDR3 sequence reads: CASSLLAGSGFSNQPQHF. The CDR3 region has the DNA TGTGCCAGCAGTTTACTAGCTGGGTCGGGCTTTAGCAATCAGCCCCAGCATTTT. The full variable domain, its missing parts supplied by reference TRBV28 and TRBJ1-5, is DVKVTQSSRYLVKRTGEKVFLECVQDMDHENMFWYRQDPGLGLRLIYFSYDVKMKEKGDIPEGYSVSREKKERFSLILESASTNQTSMYLCASSLLAGSGFSNQPQHFGDGTRLSIL.

The rearrangement joins TRBV2 to TRBJ1-5; no clear D. Germline V CDR1 and CDR2: SNHLY, FYNNEI. Trimming left V 8 bases short and J 0 bases short, with 11 bases between. The CDR3 sequence is 14 residues long. CDR3 sequence (DNA): TGTGCCAGCGGGGTGGGTACTAGCAATCAGCCCCAGCATTTT. Translating it yields CASGVGTSNQPQHF.

The chain carries TRBV27 and TRBJ2-1; D possibly corresponds to TRBD1 (6 bases). The CDR3 has 12 amino acids. From germline, CDR1 is MNHEY and CDR2 SMNVEV (reference sequence). V dropped 6 bases and J dropped 6 bases, with 9 bases sitting between them. DNA for the CDR3: TGTGCCAGCAGAAGGACAGTCAATGAGCAGTTCTTC. Translating it yields CASRRTVNEQFF.

This rearrangement joins TRBV3-1 (or the pseudogene TRBV3-2) to TRBJ2-3, with D perhaps matching TRBD1 or TRBD2 (5 bases each). V was trimmed by 3 bases and J by 8 bases, leaving 15 bases between them. Per the germline V gene, CDR1 is LGHDT and CDR2 is YNNKEL (reference sequence). The length of the CDR3 is 14 residues. The CDR3 loop is CASSQLEGAGTQYF. The CDR3 coding sequence is TGTGCCAGCAGCCAGCTTGAAGGGGCGGGTACGCAGTATTTT.

V gene TRBV7-2 combines with J gene TRBJ2-5; the match to TRBD2 covers 8 bases. This CDR3 spans 14 amino acids. From germline, CDR1 is SGHTA and CDR2 FQGNSA. Germline trimming cut 2 bases from V and 4 bases from J; bases unmatched to any gene: 3. The CDR3 spells CASSLHLAGETQYF. DNA for the CDR3: TGTGCCAGCAGCTTACACCTAGCGGGAGAGACCCAGTACTTC. The complete variable domain, with remaining parts taken from reference TRBV7-2 and TRBJ2-5, reads GAGVSQSPSNKVTEKGKDVELRCDPISGHTALYWYRQSLGQGLEFLIYFQGNSAPDKSGLPSDRFSAERTGGSVSTLTIQRTQQEDSAVYLCASSLHLAGETQYFGPGTRLLVL.